The count of the clone carrying this T cell receptor (beta chain) is one. Its matching antigen is unknown. The protocol was immunoSEQ multiplex PCR, while the TCRdb copy is restricted to in-frame clones and leaves out a portion. The sample shows 100,000 to 150,000 clones, approximately 91% of them seen only once. This record comes from a study of T cell responses to AZD1222 COVID-19 vaccine. Study observations and caveats: Clonal diversity was possibly underestimated, and the donors were mostly white British, with more females. Unmutated variant regions are reportedly targeted by nearly half of spike-specific TCRs.

The ends were cut back, 5 bases at V and 4 bases at J, with 10 bases in the middle. Germline CDR1 and CDR2: MNHEY and SMNVEV (reference sequence). The CDR3 totals 13 residues. The sequence derives from an adult who received the AZD1222 COVID-19 vaccine. The sequenced sample was peripheral blood, obtained 28 days after the second AZD1222 dose. The chain carries TRBV27 and TRBJ2-3; D not certain. CDR3 residues: CASSRVGPDTQYF. CDR3 DNA: TGTGCCAGCAGTAGGGTAGGGCCAGATACGCAGTATTTT.